The clone carrying this T cell receptor (beta chain) was seen a few times. Its antigen is currently unknown. This record belongs to a study of cytomegalovirus exposure and HLA in healthy donors. Across the whole study: Unique TCRs from HLA-typed donors, 80 million to 100 million of them, were held in an early data release.

The PCR used 60 Vbeta and 13 Jbeta primers. Repertoires were generated with immunoSEQ multiplex PCR, while TCRdb's copy carries only in-frame clones and drops some. The sample records 130,000 to 150,000 clones, around 79% being singletons. Study findings and constraints: TCR sequences were mostly rare, though some public TCRs occurred in many donors. Donor immune exposure was known only as CMV serostatus.

Trimming shortened V by 3 bases and J by 7 bases, and 11 bases separated the two germline ends. CDR1 is SGHDT, CDR2 YYEEEE, per germline. The CDR3 totals 14 residues. This receptor was obtained from a woman in her twenties or thirties in good health and CMV-seronegative. The rearrangement uses TRBV5-6 and TRBJ1-6; D is perhaps TRBD1 (6 bases). The sequencing input was PBMCs. Written as DNA, the CDR3 is TGTGCCAGCAGCTGGACAGACAGGAATTCACCCCTCCACTTT. Translation gives CASSWTDRNSPLHF.